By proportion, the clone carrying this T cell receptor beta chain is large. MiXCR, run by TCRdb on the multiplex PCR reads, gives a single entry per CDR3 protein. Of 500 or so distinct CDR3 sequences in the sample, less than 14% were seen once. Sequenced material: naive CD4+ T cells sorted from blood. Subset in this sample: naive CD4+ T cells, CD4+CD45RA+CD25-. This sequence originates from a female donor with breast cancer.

Here the CDR3 DNA reads TGTGCCAGCAGTTTAGGGTCGGACAGGGATGGCTACACCTTC. Its protein is CASSLGSDRDGYTF. The genes are TRBV12-3 or TRBV12-4 and TRBJ1-2, with TRBD1 matching over 8 bases. CDR3 length equals 14 residues. With 1 base clipped from V and 6 bases from J, the junction kept 4 bases outside the gene matches.